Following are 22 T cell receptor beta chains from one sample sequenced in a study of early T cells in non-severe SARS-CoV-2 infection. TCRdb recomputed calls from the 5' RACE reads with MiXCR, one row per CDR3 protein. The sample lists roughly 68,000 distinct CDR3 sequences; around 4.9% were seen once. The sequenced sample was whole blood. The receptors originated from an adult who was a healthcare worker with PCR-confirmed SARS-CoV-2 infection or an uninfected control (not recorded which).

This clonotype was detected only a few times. The CDR3 coding sequence is TGTGCCATCCAGACATCCCGGGACTACGAGCAGTACTTC. As protein: CAIQTSRDYEQYF. The chain carries TRBV10-3 and TRBJ2-7, with D tentatively TRBD2 (5 bases). Germline-derived CDR1 and CDR2 are ENHRY and SYGVKD. This CDR3 region has 13 residues. V dropped 8 bases and J dropped 3 bases, with 14 bases sitting between them.

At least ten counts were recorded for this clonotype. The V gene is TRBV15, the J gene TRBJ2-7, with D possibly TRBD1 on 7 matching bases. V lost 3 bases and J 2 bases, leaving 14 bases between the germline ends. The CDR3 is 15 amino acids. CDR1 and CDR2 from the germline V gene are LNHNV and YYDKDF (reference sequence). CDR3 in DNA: TGTGCCACCAGCAGGGGACTTACAGGGGCCTACGAGCAGTACTTC. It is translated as CATSRGLTGAYEQYF.

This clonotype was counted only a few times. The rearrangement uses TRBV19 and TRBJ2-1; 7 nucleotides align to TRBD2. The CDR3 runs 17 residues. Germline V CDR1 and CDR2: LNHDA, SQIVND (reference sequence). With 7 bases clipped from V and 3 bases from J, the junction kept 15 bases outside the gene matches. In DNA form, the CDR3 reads TGTGCCAGTACCCCGGGAGGAGGGCGGGCAGTCTACAATGAGCAGTTCTTC. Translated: CASTPGGGRAVYNEQFF.

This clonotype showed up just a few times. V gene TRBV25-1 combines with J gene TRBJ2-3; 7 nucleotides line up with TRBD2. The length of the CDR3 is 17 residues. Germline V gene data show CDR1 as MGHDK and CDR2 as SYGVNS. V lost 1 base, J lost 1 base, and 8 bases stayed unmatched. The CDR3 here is CASSEWGGGGRTDTQYF. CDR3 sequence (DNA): TGTGCCAGCAGTGAATGGGGCGGCGGGGGACGCACAGATACGCAGTATTTT.

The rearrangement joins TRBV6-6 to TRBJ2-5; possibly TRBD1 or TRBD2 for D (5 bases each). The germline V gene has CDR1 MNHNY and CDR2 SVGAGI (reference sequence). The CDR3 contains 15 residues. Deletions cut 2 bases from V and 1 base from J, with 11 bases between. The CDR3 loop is CASSYGGSSQETQYF. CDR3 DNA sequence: TGTGCCAGCAGTTACGGGGGATCATCCCAAGAGACCCAGTACTTC.

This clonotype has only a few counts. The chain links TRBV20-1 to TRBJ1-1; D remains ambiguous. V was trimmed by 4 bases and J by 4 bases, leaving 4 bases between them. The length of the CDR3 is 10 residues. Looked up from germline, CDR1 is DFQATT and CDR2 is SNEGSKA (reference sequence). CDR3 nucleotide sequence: TGCAGTGCTATGCTCACTGAAGCTTTCTTT. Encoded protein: CSAMLTEAFF.

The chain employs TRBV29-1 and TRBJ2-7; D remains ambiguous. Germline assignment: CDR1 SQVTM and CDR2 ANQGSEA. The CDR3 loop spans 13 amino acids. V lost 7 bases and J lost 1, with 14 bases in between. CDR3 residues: CSAGRPFSYEQYF. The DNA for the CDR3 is TGCAGCGCCGGGCGACCATTTTCCTACGAGCAGTACTTC.

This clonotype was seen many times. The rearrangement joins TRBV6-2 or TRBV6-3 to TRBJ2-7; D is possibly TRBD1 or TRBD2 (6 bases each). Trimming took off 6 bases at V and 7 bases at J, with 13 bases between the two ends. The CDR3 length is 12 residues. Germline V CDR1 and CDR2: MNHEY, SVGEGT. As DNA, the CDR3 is TGTGCCAGCAGAGGGGGGAGACGGGAGCAGTACTTC. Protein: CASRGGRREQYF.

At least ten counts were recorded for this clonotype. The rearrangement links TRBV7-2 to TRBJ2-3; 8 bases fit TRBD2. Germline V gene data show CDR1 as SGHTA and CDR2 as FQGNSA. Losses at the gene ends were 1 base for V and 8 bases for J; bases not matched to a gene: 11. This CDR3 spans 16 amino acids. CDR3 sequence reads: CASSLDAGGPPGTQYF. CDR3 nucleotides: TGTGCCAGCAGCTTAGACGCGGGAGGACCGCCGGGTACGCAGTATTTT.

The CDR3 loop is CSAPGLAGNTGELFF. The CDR3 DNA reads as TGCAGTGCCCCGGGACTAGCGGGTAACACCGGGGAGCTGTTTTTT. The V and J genes are TRBV20-1 and TRBJ2-2, with 12 bases matching TRBD2. Germline values: CDR1 DFQATT, CDR2 SNEGSKA (reference sequence). There are 15 residues in the CDR3. The junction had 4 bases not matched to a gene; V was cut back by 6 bases and J by 2 bases.

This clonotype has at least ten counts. The DNA of the CDR3 is TGTGCCAGCAGCCAGTCCAAGAAGCAGTACTTC. This encodes CASSQSKKQYF. This chain uses TRBV3-1 with TRBJ2-7; D call uncertain. In germline, CDR1 is LGHDT, CDR2 YNNKEL (reference sequence). This CDR3 is built from 11 residues. With 3 bases removed from V and 8 bases from J, the gap between germline ends came to 8 bases.

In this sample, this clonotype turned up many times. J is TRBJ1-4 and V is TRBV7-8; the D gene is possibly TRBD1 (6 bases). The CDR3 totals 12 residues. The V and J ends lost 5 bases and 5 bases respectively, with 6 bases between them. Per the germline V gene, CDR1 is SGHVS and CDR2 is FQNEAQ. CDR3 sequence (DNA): TGTGCCAGCAGCAGGGGGAATGAAAAACTGTTTTTT. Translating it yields CASSRGNEKLFF.

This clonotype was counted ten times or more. Here the CDR3 reads CASRVEYEQYF. CDR3 DNA: TGCGCCAGCAGAGTAGAGTACGAGCAGTACTTC. This chain joins TRBV10-1 and TRBJ2-7; no clear D gene. Germline CDR1 is WNHNN and CDR2 is SYGVQD (reference sequence). V lost 6 bases, J lost 4 bases, and 7 bases lay in between. This CDR3 region has 11 residues.

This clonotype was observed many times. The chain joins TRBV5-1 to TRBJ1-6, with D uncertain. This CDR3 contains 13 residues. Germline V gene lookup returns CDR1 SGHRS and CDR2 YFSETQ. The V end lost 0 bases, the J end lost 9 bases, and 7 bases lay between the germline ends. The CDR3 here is CASSLEIGSPLHF. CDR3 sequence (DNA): TGCGCCAGCAGCTTGGAAATCGGTTCACCCCTCCACTTT.

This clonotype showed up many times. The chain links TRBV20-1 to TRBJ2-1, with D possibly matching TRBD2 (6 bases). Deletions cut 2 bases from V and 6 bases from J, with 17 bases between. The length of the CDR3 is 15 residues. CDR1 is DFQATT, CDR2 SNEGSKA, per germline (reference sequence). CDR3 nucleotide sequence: TGCAGTGCTAGATCCTATCGGGGGACCCCCAATGAGCAGTTCTTC. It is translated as CSARSYRGTPNEQFF.

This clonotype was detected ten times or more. The DNA of the CDR3 is TGCAGTGCTAGTTCTGGGCCCCTCTACAATGAGCAGTTCTTC. Its protein product is CSASSGPLYNEQFF. The chain is built from TRBV20-1 and TRBJ2-1; D gene ambiguous. V was clipped by 3 bases and J by 3 bases, with 12 bases between them. The CDR3 is 14 amino acids. Germline lookup yields CDR1 DFQATT and CDR2 SNEGSKA (reference sequence).

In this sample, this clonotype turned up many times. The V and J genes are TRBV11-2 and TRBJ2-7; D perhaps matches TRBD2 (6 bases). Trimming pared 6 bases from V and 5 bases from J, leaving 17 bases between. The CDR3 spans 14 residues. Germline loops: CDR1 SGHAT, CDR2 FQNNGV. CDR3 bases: TGTGCCAGCAGTTCCGAGAATAGCGGAAACGAGCAGTACTTC. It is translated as CASSSENSGNEQYF.

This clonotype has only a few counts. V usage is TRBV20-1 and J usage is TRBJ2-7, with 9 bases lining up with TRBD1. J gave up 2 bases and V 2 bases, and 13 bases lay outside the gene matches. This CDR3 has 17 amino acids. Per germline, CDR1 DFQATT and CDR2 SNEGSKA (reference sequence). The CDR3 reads CSARLRLGQGITYEQYF. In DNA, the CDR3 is TGCAGTGCTAGATTAAGGTTAGGACAGGGGATTACCTACGAGCAGTACTTC.

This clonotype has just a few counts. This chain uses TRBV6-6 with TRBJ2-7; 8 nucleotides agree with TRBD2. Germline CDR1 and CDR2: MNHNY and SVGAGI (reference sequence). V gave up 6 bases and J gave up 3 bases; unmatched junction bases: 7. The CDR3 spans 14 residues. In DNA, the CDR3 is TGTGCCAGCAGCCTTCCGGGACTAGTCTACGAGCAGTACTTC. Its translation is CASSLPGLVYEQYF.

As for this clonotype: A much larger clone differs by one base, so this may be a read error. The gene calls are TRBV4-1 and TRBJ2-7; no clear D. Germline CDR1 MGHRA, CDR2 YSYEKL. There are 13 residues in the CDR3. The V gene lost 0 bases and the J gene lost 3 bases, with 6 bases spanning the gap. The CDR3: CASSQDLNYEQYF. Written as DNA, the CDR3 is TGCGCCAGCAGCCAAGATCTTAACTACGAGCAGTACTTC.

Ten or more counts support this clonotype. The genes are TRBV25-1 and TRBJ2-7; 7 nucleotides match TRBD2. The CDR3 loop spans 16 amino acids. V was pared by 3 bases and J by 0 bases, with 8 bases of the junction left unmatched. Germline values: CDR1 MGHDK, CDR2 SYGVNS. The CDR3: CASSELTSSISYEQYF. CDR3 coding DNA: TGTGCCAGCAGTGAGTTGACTAGCTCCATCTCCTACGAGCAGTACTTC.

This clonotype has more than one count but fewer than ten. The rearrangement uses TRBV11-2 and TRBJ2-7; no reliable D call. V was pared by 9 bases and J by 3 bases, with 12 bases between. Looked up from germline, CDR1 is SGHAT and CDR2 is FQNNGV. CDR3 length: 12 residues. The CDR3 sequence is CASRGKGYEQYF. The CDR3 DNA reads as TGTGCCAGTCGCGGTAAGGGCTACGAGCAGTACTTC.